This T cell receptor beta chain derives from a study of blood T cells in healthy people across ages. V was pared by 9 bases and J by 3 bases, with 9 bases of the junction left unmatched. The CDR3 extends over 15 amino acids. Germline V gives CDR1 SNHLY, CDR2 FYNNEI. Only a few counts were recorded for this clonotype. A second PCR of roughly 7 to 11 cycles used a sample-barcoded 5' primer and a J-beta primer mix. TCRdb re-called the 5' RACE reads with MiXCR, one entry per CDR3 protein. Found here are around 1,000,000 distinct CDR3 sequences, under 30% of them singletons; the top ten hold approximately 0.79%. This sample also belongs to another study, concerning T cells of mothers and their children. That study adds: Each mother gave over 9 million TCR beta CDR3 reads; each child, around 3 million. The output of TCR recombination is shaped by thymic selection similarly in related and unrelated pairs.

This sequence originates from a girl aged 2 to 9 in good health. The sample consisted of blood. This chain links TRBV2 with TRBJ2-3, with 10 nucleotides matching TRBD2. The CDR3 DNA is TGTGCCAGAACACCGGGACTAGCGCCGACAGATACGCAGTATTTT. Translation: CARTPGLAPTDTQYF.